This entry describes one T cell receptor (beta chain). The antigen remains unidentified. Other DNA sequences in this sample translate to the same CDR3. Assay used: immunoSEQ multiplex PCR; TCRdb lists only in-frame clones, some missing. The sample has 95,000 to 150,000 clones; about 90% are singletons. CDR1 is SNHLY, CDR2 FYNNEI, per germline. The CDR3 contains 14 residues. Trimming took 4 bases from V and 0 from J, leaving 8 bases between them. The entry originates in a study of radiotherapy plus CTLA-4 blockade in lung cancer. Looking at the study overall: Across the patients, objective responses occurred in approximately 18%, and disease control in 30% to 40%.

Whole-study findings and limits: Blood-borne expansion of tumor-derived TCR clones followed radiotherapy plus ipilimumab.

The sequencing here drew on peripheral blood, taken from a patient treated with radiotherapy plus ipilimumab. The genes are TRBV2 and TRBJ2-3, with D tentatively TRBD2 (5 bases). This clonotype originated in a human donor with non-small cell lung cancer that progressed on radiotherapy plus ipilimumab. CDR3 sequence: CASSVGSSTDTQYF. The DNA for the CDR3 is TGTGCCAGCAGTGTAGGGAGTAGCACAGATACGCAGTATTTT.